This TCR beta chain was captured in a study of blood T cell repertoires in COVID-19. Study-level information: Acute-phase and convalescent COVID-19 samples originated in the United States, Italy and Spain. Sources were T cells, B-cell-depleted T cells, or PBMCs; the material itself was cDNA or gDNA.

Germline CDR1 reads SGHDN; CDR2 reads FVKESK. The CDR3 totals 15 residues. V was cut by 0 bases and J by 1 base, with 9 bases left in between. Original processing notes: How many nucleated cells were present was estimated from reference gene primer amplification. Using immunoSEQ multiplex PCR, the repertoire was profiled, and TCRdb retains in-frame clones only, with some absent. That table supplies the V and J calls and clone size; D and trimming were determined from the DNA. The sample contains more than 70,000 clones, 65% to 90% of which appear only once. This clone was found once. The sequence came from a woman over 75 with acute or convalescent COVID-19. V is TRBV14 and J is TRBJ1-1; D ambiguous. Sequenced sample: peripheral blood. CDR3 residues: CASSQERGGNTEAFF. Written as DNA, the CDR3 is TGTGCCAGCAGCCAAGAACGGGGTGGGAACACTGAAGCTTTCTTT. The full variable domain, in which reference TRBV14 and TRBJ1-1 provide the parts outside the CDR3, is EAGVTQFPSHSVIEKGQTVTLRCDPISGHDNLYWYRRVMGKEIKFLLHFVKESKQDESGMPNNRFLAERTGGTYSTLKVQPAELEDSGVYFCASSQERGGNTEAFFGQGTRLTVV.